The 30 T cell receptor beta chains in this list originate from one sample, sequenced in a study of blood T cell repertoires in COVID-19. Clones were read by immunoSEQ multiplex PCR, and TCRdb kept only the in-frame ones, dropping some. This table holds approximately 98,000 clones, over 75% found once. The sample comprised peripheral blood. The receptors stem from a human donor in a cohort sampled during active COVID-19.

CDR3 loop: CASSLFWADQETQYF. CDR3 nucleotide sequence: TGTGCCAGCAGTTTATTTTGGGCAGACCAAGAGACCCAGTACTTC. V is TRBV27 and J is TRBJ2-5; D gene unclear. V was clipped by 1 base and J by 0 bases, with 9 bases between them. Germline V gives CDR1 MNHEY, CDR2 SMNVEV (reference sequence). The CDR3 loop spans 15 amino acids.

This chain uses TRBV28 with TRBJ2-3; tentatively, D is TRBD2 (6 bases). The CDR3 totals 13 residues. The V end was cut by 6 bases, the J end by 5 bases, with 12 bases between. Germline V gene data show CDR1 as MDHEN and CDR2 as SYDVKM. CDR3 residues: CASRKTSKDTQYF. CDR3 coding DNA: TGTGCCAGCAGAAAGACTAGTAAAGATACGCAGTATTTT.

As regards this clone: Different DNA sequences within this sample yield the same CDR3. The chain uses TRBV12-3 or TRBV12-4 and TRBJ2-7; tentative D call: TRBD1 (5 bases). The CDR3 is 13 amino acids. Trimming stripped 3 bases from V and 5 bases from J, with 11 bases between. Here the CDR3 reads CASSFTGLNEQYF. CDR3 bases: TGTGCCAGCAGTTTTACAGGTTTGAACGAGCAGTACTTC.

This chain uses TRBV16 with TRBJ2-7, with a tentative D call TRBD2 (6 bases). V was cut by 2 bases and J by 7 bases, with 12 bases left in between. CDR1 and CDR2 from the germline V gene are KGHSY and FQNENV. The CDR3 covers 13 residues. CDR3 loop: CASSQKGGEEQYF. CDR3 DNA sequence: TGTGCCAGCAGCCAAAAGGGAGGAGAAGAGCAGTACTTC.

This clone appeared a single time. The chain recombines TRBV18 with TRBJ2-7, with TRBD1 matching 7 bases. With 2 bases clipped from V and 0 bases from J, the junction kept 4 bases outside the gene matches. The CDR3 has 15 residues. Germline V gene sequence: CDR1 KGHSH, CDR2 LQKENI. The CDR3 spells CASSPGDSYSYEQYF. CDR3 DNA sequence: TGTGCCAGCTCACCAGGGGACAGCTACTCCTACGAGCAGTACTTC.

This clone was picked up many times. CDR3 DNA sequence: TGTGCCAGCAGAAGACTTAACACCGGGGAGCTGTTTTTT. Amino acid sequence: CASRRLNTGELFF. This chain joins TRBV6-6 and TRBJ2-2, with no clear D. The CDR3 sequence is 13 residues long. From germline, CDR1 is MNHNY and CDR2 SVGAGI (reference sequence). V gave up 6 bases and J gave up 2 bases, with 7 bases separating them.

The chain has TRBV19 and TRBJ1-2; tentative D call: TRBD1 (6 bases). There are 15 residues in the CDR3. Trimming cost V 5 bases and J 2 bases, with 15 bases left between them. Germline CDR1 LNHDA, CDR2 SQIVND (reference sequence). The chain's CDR3 is CASSRYRVGNYGYTF. In DNA form, the CDR3 reads TGTGCCAGTAGTCGATACAGGGTCGGAAACTATGGCTACACCTTC.

The chain is built from TRBV5-6 and TRBJ2-7; the D is unclear. The V gene's germline CDR1 is SGHDT and CDR2 YYEEEE. This CDR3 contains 13 residues. Trimming removed 1 base from V and 3 bases from J, with 8 bases in between. In DNA, the CDR3 is TGTGCCAGCAGCTTGCGGCAGGACTACGAGCAGTACTTC. Its protein product is CASSLRQDYEQYF.

The J gene is TRBJ1-6, the V gene TRBV6-1; 8 nucleotides line up with TRBD1. Germline V gives CDR1 MNHNS, CDR2 SASEGT. With 6 bases clipped from V and 7 bases from J, the junction kept 17 bases outside the gene matches. The CDR3 spans 18 residues. CDR3 sequence reads: CASSENNRGLGRNSPLHF. The CDR3 DNA reads TGTGCCAGCAGCGAAAATAACAGGGGGTTAGGTAGGAATTCACCCCTCCACTTT.

This chain uses TRBV6-1 with TRBJ1-4, with 7 bases identical to TRBD1. This CDR3 region has 17 residues. V trimming: 0 bases; J trimming: 4 bases; junction bases outside the gene matches: 8. Germline CDR1 reads MNHNS; CDR2 reads SASEGT. The CDR3 coding sequence is TGTGCCAGCAGTGAAGCGCTGGTGGCAGGGGGTAATGAAAAACTGTTTTTT. It codes for CASSEALVAGGNEKLFF.

This chain links TRBV7-3 with TRBJ2-3; 10 nucleotides match TRBD1. The V gene end was trimmed by 5 bases and the J gene end by 3 bases; junction bases not matched to a gene: 8. Germline values: CDR1 SGHTA, CDR2 FQGTGA. This CDR3 contains 16 residues. The CDR3 sequence: CASSKRQGAETDTQYF. In DNA, the CDR3 is TGTGCCAGCAGCAAGCGACAGGGGGCGGAGACAGATACGCAGTATTTT.

The DNA of the CDR3 is TGTGCCAGTAGTGCCCCGGGCCAAAGCGGGAGAACGAATGAGCAGTTCTTC. It encodes CASSAPGQSGRTNEQFF. The rearrangement joins TRBV19 to TRBJ2-1; 8 nucleotides agree with TRBD2. This CDR3 contains 17 residues. CDR1 is LNHDA and CDR2 is SQIVND in the germline V gene (reference sequence). V was pared by 5 bases and J by 7 bases, with 16 bases of the junction left unmatched.

V gene TRBV12-2 combines with J gene TRBJ1-2. TRBV12-2 is described as a pseudogene. This CDR3 comprises 16 residues. CDR3 in amino acids: CASRSALKRPNYGYTF. The CDR3 DNA reads TGTGCAAGTCGCTCAGCGCTTAAGAGGCCTAACTATGGCTACACCTTC.

The chain uses TRBV5-1 and TRBJ1-5; 7 bases match TRBD1. Germline CDR1 and CDR2: SGHRS and YFSETQ. The CDR3 runs to 14 residues. The junction had 5 bases not matched to a gene; V was cut back by 0 bases and J by 8 bases. The CDR3 is CASSLVGGDEPQHF. The CDR3 nucleotides read TGCGCCAGCAGCTTGGTAGGGGGCGATGAGCCCCAGCATTTT. Using reference TRBV5-1 and TRBJ1-5 for the parts outside the CDR3, the full variable domain is KAGVTQTPRYLIKTRGQQVTLSCSPISGHRSVSWYQQTPGQGLQFLFEYFSETQRNKGNFPGRFSGRQFSNSRSEMNVSTLELGDSALYLCASSLVGGDEPQHFGDGTRLSIL.

This chain connects TRBV5-6 to TRBJ2-2; no clear D. This CDR3 contains 13 residues. V dropped 4 bases and J dropped 4 bases, with 8 bases sitting between them. CDR1 and CDR2 (germline): SGHDT, YYEEEE. The CDR3 loop reads CASSTMSTGELFF. The CDR3, as DNA: TGTGCCAGCAGCACGATGAGCACCGGGGAGCTGTTTTTT. The full variable domain, in which reference TRBV5-6 and TRBJ2-2 provide the parts outside the CDR3, is DAGVTQSPTHLIKTRGQQVTLRCSPKSGHDTVSWYQQALGQGPQFIFQYYEEEERQRGNFPDRFSGHQFPNYSSELNVNALLLGDSALYLCASSTMSTGELFFGEGSRLTVL.

V and J are TRBV7-9 and TRBJ2-1; 10 bases are shared with TRBD2. The CDR3 sequence is 16 residues long. Losses at the gene ends were 5 bases for V and 5 bases for J; bases not matched to a gene: 9. Germline V gives CDR1 SEHNR, CDR2 FQNEAQ (reference sequence). The CDR3 protein is CASSLLASGSHNEQFF. The CDR3 DNA follows: TGTGCCAGCAGCCTCCTAGCTAGCGGGAGTCACAATGAGCAGTTCTTC. The full variable domain, rest sourced from reference TRBV7-9 and TRBJ2-1, is DTGVSQNPRHKITKRGQNVTFRCDPISEHNRLYWYRQTLGQGPEFLTYFQNEAQLEKSRLLSDRFSAERPKGSFSTLEIQRTEQGDSAMYLCASSLLASGSHNEQFFGPGTRLTVL.

The V gene is TRBV2, the J gene TRBJ2-2; D perhaps matches TRBD1 (6 bases). V was trimmed by 7 bases and J by 8 bases, leaving 17 bases between them. Germline V gene lookup returns CDR1 SNHLY and CDR2 FYNNEI. The CDR3 runs 14 residues. CDR3 DNA sequence: TGTGCCAGCACCCGCCCCACAGGGATGGGGGAGCTGTTTTTT. This gives the protein CASTRPTGMGELFF.

This rearrangement joins TRBV5-1 to TRBJ2-1, with TRBD2 identical over 7 bases. The junction had 14 bases not matched to a gene; V was cut back by 5 bases and J by 0 bases. CDR3 length equals 18 residues. Germline V gene data show CDR1 as SGHRS and CDR2 as YFSETQ. CDR3 sequence (DNA): TGCGCCAGCAGGGAGGGGCTAGCGGCTATGAGCTCCTACAATGAGCAGTTCTTC. It encodes CASREGLAAMSSYNEQFF.

V usage is TRBV10-3 and J usage is TRBJ1-2; D ambiguous. The CDR3 sequence is 17 residues long. V shed 0 bases and J shed 8 bases, with 22 bases lying between them. The V gene's germline CDR1 is ENHRY and CDR2 SYGVKD. The CDR3 bases are TGTGCCATCAGTGAGTCCTCTAGGAGAGGGCTCACCTGGGGCTACACCTTC. This gives the protein CAISESSRRGLTWGYTF.

The chain carries TRBV13 and TRBJ2-3, with 10 bases that match TRBD2. The ends lost 5 bases at V and 4 bases at J; junction bases unmatched: 9. The germline gives CDR1 PRHDT, CDR2 FYEKMQ (reference sequence). The CDR3 spans 16 residues. CDR3 sequence: CASSPSFSGGSDTQYF. The CDR3 DNA sequence: TGTGCCAGCAGCCCCTCCTTTAGCGGGGGGTCAGATACGCAGTATTTT.

The J gene is TRBJ2-7, the V gene TRBV9; 9 bases map to TRBD1. Germline V gene data show CDR1 as SGDLS and CDR2 as YYNGEE. CDR3 length: 14 amino acids. The trim removed 2 bases at V and 2 bases at J, leaving 2 bases unmatched. CDR3 in DNA: TGTGCCAGCAGCGTCGGGACAGGGCCCTACGAGCAGTACTTC. This gives the protein CASSVGTGPYEQYF.

The V and J genes are TRBV28 and TRBJ1-5, with D uncertain. V lost 6 bases and J lost 7, with 13 bases in between. Germline loops: CDR1 MDHEN, CDR2 SYDVKM. This CDR3 is 13 amino acids long. This chain's CDR3 is CASRKAEEQPQHF. The CDR3 nucleotides read TGTGCCAGCAGAAAGGCCGAGGAGCAGCCCCAGCATTTT.

In this sample, this clone turned up a few times. The chain is built from TRBV2 and TRBJ1-1; weak D call: TRBD1 (5 bases). Germline V lookup: CDR1 SNHLY, CDR2 FYNNEI. The CDR3 contains 12 residues. The ends were cut back, 3 bases at V and 7 bases at J, with 9 bases in the middle. The CDR3 DNA reads as TGTGCCAGCAGTGACCAAGGGGTTGAAGCTTTCTTT. Encoded protein: CASSDQGVEAFF. Supplemented by reference TRBV2 and TRBJ1-1, the full variable domain reads EPEVTQTPSHQVTQMGQEVILRCVPISNHLYFYWYRQILGQKVEFLVSFYNNEISEKSEIFDDQFSVERPDGSNFTLKIRSTKLEDSAMYFCASSDQGVEAFFGQGTRLTVV.

The V and J genes are TRBV2 and TRBJ2-5; a possible D gene is TRBD1 (6 bases). The CDR3 sequence is 14 residues long. The V and J ends lost 2 bases and 2 bases respectively, with 9 bases between them. Germline V gene sequence: CDR1 SNHLY, CDR2 FYNNEI. The CDR3 sequence is CASSEFQGQETQYF. The DNA of the CDR3 is TGTGCCAGCAGTGAATTTCAGGGGCAAGAGACCCAGTACTTC.

The genes are TRBV7-9 and TRBJ2-1; the match to TRBD2 covers 14 bases. Germline lookup yields CDR1 SEHNR and CDR2 FQNEAQ (reference sequence). V shed 10 bases and J 4 bases; nucleotides not matched to a gene: 15. This CDR3 is built from 18 residues. The CDR3 loop is CATNIARLAGGMYNEQFF. The CDR3 region has the DNA TGTGCCACCAACATCGCCCGACTAGCGGGAGGGATGTACAATGAGCAGTTCTTC.

The chain employs TRBV19 and TRBJ2-3; 8 bases map to TRBD1. Germline-derived CDR1 and CDR2 are LNHDA and SQIVND (reference sequence). After removal of 7 bases from V and 8 bases from J, the junction contained 14 bases not matched to a gene. The CDR3 runs to 15 residues. The CDR3 DNA sequence: TGTGCCAGTACCCCCAGGTCGCAGGGGGCCGGTACGCAGTATTTT. Protein sequence: CASTPRSQGAGTQYF. The full variable domain, rest sourced from reference TRBV19 and TRBJ2-3, is DGGITQSPKYLFRKEGQNVTLSCEQNLNHDAMYWYRQDPGQGLRLIYYSQIVNDFQKGDIAEGYSVSREKKESFPLTVTSAQKNPTAFYLCASTPRSQGAGTQYFGPGTRLTVL.

This sequence joins TRBV4-1 and TRBJ2-3; 8 nucleotides align to TRBD2. V shed 0 bases, J shed 4 bases, and the junction held 21 bases outside the gene matches. The CDR3 sequence is 21 residues long. Germline assignment: CDR1 MGHRA and CDR2 YSYEKL. The DNA for the CDR3 is TGCGCCAGCAGCCAAGATTTTAGGGTCGAGGCGGAGCGGGAGTCTCCAGATACGCAGTATTTT. This translates into CASSQDFRVEAERESPDTQYF.

This rearrangement joins TRBV3-1 (or the pseudogene TRBV3-2) to TRBJ2-5; 9 bases align to TRBD2. The V gene end was trimmed by 6 bases and the J gene end by 0 bases; junction bases not matched to a gene: 5. The germline gives CDR1 LGHDT, CDR2 YNNKEL (reference sequence). This CDR3 is 15 amino acids long. The CDR3 bases are TGTGCCAGCAGTCCCGGGACTAGCCACCAAGAGACCCAGTACTTC. Its translation: CASSPGTSHQETQYF.

This chain connects TRBV11-2 to TRBJ2-2; tentative D call: TRBD2 (6 bases). The CDR3 sequence is 15 residues long. Germline values: CDR1 SGHAT, CDR2 FQNNGV. V was pared by 3 bases and J by 5 bases, with 13 bases between. The CDR3 DNA reads as TGTGCCAGCAGCTTGGACGGGAGACAGACCGGGGAGCTGTTTTTT. It specifies CASSLDGRQTGELFF. Full variable domain (remainder filled in from reference TRBV11-2 and TRBJ2-2): EAGVAQSPRYKIIEKRQSVAFWCNPISGHATLYWYQQILGQGPKLLIQFQNNGVVDDSQLPKDRFSAERLKGVDSTLKIQPAKLEDSAVYLCASSLDGRQTGELFFGEGSRLTVL.

The chain combines TRBV4-1 with TRBJ2-7; D remains ambiguous. Germline CDR1 and CDR2: MGHRA and YSYEKL. This CDR3 spans 14 amino acids. Deletions cut 4 bases from V and 2 bases from J, with 12 bases between. CDR3 in DNA: TGCGCCAGCAGCCCGGTGACGGAGACCTACGAGCAGTACTTC. It translates to CASSPVTETYEQYF.